This T cell receptor (beta chain) emerged from a study of T-cell memory formation after mild COVID-19. This clonotype was recorded a few times. Its antigen is unidentified. TCRdb redid the calling of the 5' RACE reads with MiXCR, one entry per CDR3 protein. The sample holds about 190,000 distinct CDR3 sequences, around 18% seen once. Germline trimming cut 3 bases from V and 5 bases from J; bases unmatched to any gene: 7. This CDR3 is 15 amino acids long. CDR1 and CDR2 from the germline V gene are SGHRS and YFSETQ. Study-wide points: Cross-reactive memory appears to have joined, as suggested by some responding clones showing up in pre-infection memory. Clones that contracted from day 15 to 85 had balanced CD4/CD8; later expanders were CD4+ biased. For second-wave clones that peaked at day 37, SARS-CoV-2 specificity went unverified. Clones that contracted clustered mainly in CM and EM if CD4+ and in EMRA if CD8+.

The sequence came from an adult woman who had mild COVID-19 (a few samples of this study predate the infection). Cell type and time point are not known. Sequencing was carried out using PBMCs or a T cell subset sorted from them (not recorded which). The gene calls are TRBV5-1 and TRBJ2-3; 9 bases align to TRBD1. CDR3 loop: CASSSRTGEGDTQYF. The DNA for the CDR3 is TGCGCCAGCAGCTCGAGGACAGGGGAGGGAGATACGCAGTATTTT.